Below, 26 T cell receptor beta chains from the same sample are listed, as sequenced in a study of blood T cells in healthy people across ages. A J-beta primer mix and a sample-barcoded 5' primer were used in a second PCR of about 6 to 12 cycles. One entry per CDR3 protein, called by TCRdb with MiXCR from the 5' RACE reads. Found here are some 800,000 distinct CDR3 sequences, roughly 44% of them singletons; the top ten hold around 18%. Sequencing input: blood. Source of these receptors: a man aged 55 to 70 in good health.

The J gene is TRBJ2-3, the V gene TRBV4-3; tentatively, D is TRBD1 (5 bases). Germline V gene sequence: CDR1 LGHNA, CDR2 YSLEER. V lost 0 bases and J lost 8, with 12 bases in between. The CDR3 has 14 residues. The CDR3 spells CASSQDAYRGTQYF. CDR3 in DNA: TGCGCCAGCAGCCAAGATGCATATAGGGGTACGCAGTATTTT.

This chain joins TRBV6-5 and TRBJ2-4, with D hard to call. This CDR3 is 10 amino acids long. Germline CDR1 reads MNHEY; CDR2 reads SVGAGI. Trimming took off 6 bases at V and 13 bases at J, with 10 bases between the two ends. In DNA form, the CDR3 reads TGTGCCAGCAGAGTATATGGGCAGTACTTC. Translation gives CASRVYGQYF.

The chain is built from TRBV5-1 and TRBJ2-2; weak D call: TRBD2 (5 bases). The ends were cut back, 0 bases at V and 5 bases at J, with 11 bases in the middle. Germline lookup yields CDR1 SGHRS and CDR2 YFSETQ. This CDR3 spans 15 amino acids. This CDR3 is CASSLVGGQTGELFF. Written as DNA, the CDR3 is TGCGCCAGCAGCTTGGTCGGAGGCCAGACCGGGGAGCTGTTTTTT.

A word on this clonotype: This may come from a read error, since a much larger clone is one base off. The chain links TRBV5-1 to TRBJ2-1, with 12 bases lining up with TRBD2. TRBJ2-7 explains the end of the DNA better; the J call may be wrong. This CDR3 region has 15 residues. The germline V gene has CDR1 SGHRS and CDR2 YFSETQ. CDR3 DNA: TGCGCCAGCAGCCACGGGACTAGCGGGTACCACGAGCAGTACTTC. This gives the protein CASSHGTSGYHEQYF.

This clonotype turned up a few times. J is TRBJ2-5 and V is TRBV4-1; D possibly uses TRBD1 or TRBD2 (5 bases each). The germline V gene has CDR1 MGHRA and CDR2 YSYEKL. V lost 4 bases to trimming and J lost 5 bases, with 17 bases between them. The CDR3 is 15 residues long. This CDR3 reads CASSLTRDLGETQYF. As DNA, the CDR3 is TGCGCCAGCAGCCTCACCCGGGACCTTGGGGAGACCCAGTACTTC.

This rearrangement joins TRBV7-9 to TRBJ2-5, with 8 bases matching TRBD1. The germline CDR1 and CDR2 sequences are SEHNR and FQNEAQ (reference sequence). The CDR3 covers 17 residues. Trimming removed 5 bases from V and 4 bases from J; junction bases left unmatched: 15. DNA of the CDR3: TGTGCCAGCAGCCCTAGCTTGGGGCGGACAGGGTTAGAGACCCAGTACTTC. This sequence encodes CASSPSLGRTGLETQYF.

This clonotype was recorded a few times. This chain joins TRBV7-9 and TRBJ1-2; TRBD1 matches at 7 bases. This CDR3 comprises 19 residues. Germline CDR1 is SEHNR and CDR2 is FQNEAQ (reference sequence). V was pared by 5 bases and J by 7 bases, with 25 bases of the junction left unmatched. The CDR3 sequence is CASSPMGLRTGVIFSGYTF. CDR3 bases: TGTGCCAGCAGCCCCATGGGATTGCGGACAGGAGTTATATTTAGTGGCTACACCTTC.

The chain employs TRBV14 and TRBJ2-4; D perhaps matches TRBD2 (5 bases). The last part of the DNA fits TRBJ2-7 better; the J call may be wrong. The CDR3 has 15 amino acids. Germline V gene data show CDR1 as SGHDN and CDR2 as FVKESK. The CDR3 sequence is CASSQDSSGSAEQYF. In nucleotides, the CDR3 is TGTGCCAGCAGCCAAGATTCCTCGGGGTCCGCCGAGCAGTACTTC.

A remark on this clonotype: This clone may be a read error of a much larger clone one base away. The rearrangement uses TRBV20-1 and TRBJ2-7; D might be TRBD2 (6 bases). V lost 1 base and J lost 7, with 29 bases in between. This CDR3 is 18 amino acids long. CDR1 is DFQATT, CDR2 SNEGSKA, per germline (reference sequence). The CDR3 DNA sequence: TGCAGTGCTAGAGGTGGGGGGAGATCGGGAATTTCCTACAATGAGCAGTACTTC. It encodes CSARGGGRSGISYNEQYF.

This clonotype was picked up a small number of times. The rearrangement links TRBV4-1 to TRBJ2-7; tentative D call: TRBD1 (5 bases). Trimming removed 4 bases from V and 0 bases from J, with 13 bases in between. There are 15 residues in the CDR3. In germline, CDR1 is MGHRA, CDR2 YSYEKL. CDR3 coding DNA: TGCGCCAGCAGCCCGACAAGTGGGGCCTCCTACGAGCAGTACTTC. This sequence encodes CASSPTSGASYEQYF.

This rearrangement joins TRBV20-1 to TRBJ2-7, with D perhaps TRBD2 (7 bases). Germline assignment: CDR1 DFQATT and CDR2 SNEGSKA (reference sequence). The CDR3 length is 15 residues. V was cut by 3 bases and J by 5 bases, with 20 bases left in between. CDR3: CSASLRGPPLHEQYF. For the CDR3, the DNA is TGCAGTGCTAGTCTGCGGGGGCCTCCACTCCACGAGCAGTACTTC.

This clonotype was counted a few times. For the CDR3, the DNA is TGTGCCACCAGCAGCGGACGGGGAGGCAATCAGCCCCAGCATTTT. Amino acid sequence: CATSSGRGGNQPQHF. The chain links TRBV15 to TRBJ1-5; D is unresolved. This CDR3 has 15 amino acids. Germline V CDR1 and CDR2: LNHNV, YYDKDF (reference sequence). V lost 3 bases to trimming and J lost 2 bases, with 11 bases between them. The full variable domain, rest sourced from reference TRBV15 and TRBJ1-5, is DAMVIQNPRYQVTQFGKPVTLSCSQTLNHNVMYWYQQKSSQAPKLLFHYYDKDFNNEADTPDNFQSRRPNTSFCFLDIRSPGLGDTAMYLCATSSGRGGNQPQHFGDGTRLSIL.

This sequence joins TRBV7-9 and TRBJ2-1; TRBD2 matches 7 bases. There are 13 residues in the CDR3. Germline assignment: CDR1 SEHNR and CDR2 FQNEAQ (reference sequence). J lost 10 bases, V lost 5 bases, and 8 bases had no gene match. The CDR3 region has the DNA TGTGCCAGCAGCCCAGCTAGCGGTTGGGAGCAGTTCTTC. As protein: CASSPASGWEQFF.

V and J are TRBV9 and TRBJ1-1, with 8 bases aligning to TRBD1. The CDR3 is 16 residues long. Trimming removed 4 bases from V and 1 base from J; junction bases left unmatched: 9. The V gene's germline CDR1 is SGDLS and CDR2 YYNGEE. The CDR3 DNA reads TGTGCCAGCAGCCTTGGGTATCAGGGGGCGAACACTGAAGCTTTCTTT. This encodes CASSLGYQGANTEAFF.

This clonotype was counted only a few times. This chain connects TRBV7-9 to TRBJ1-2; 7 bases line up with TRBD1. With V trimmed by 10 bases and J by 6 bases, 17 bases remained unmatched. Germline V CDR1 and CDR2: SEHNR, FQNEAQ (reference sequence). This CDR3 contains 15 residues. The CDR3 spells CANETPGQLMDGYTF. In nucleotides, the CDR3 is TGTGCCAACGAAACCCCGGGACAGCTCATGGATGGCTACACCTTC.

This chain connects TRBV12-3 or TRBV12-4 to TRBJ2-1; D gene ambiguous. The CDR3 totals 13 residues. The V end lost 5 bases, the J end lost 6 bases, and 11 bases lay between the germline ends. In nucleotides, the CDR3 is TGTGCCAGCAGTCTTAACTCGGCCAATGAGCAGTTCTTC. It encodes CASSLNSANEQFF.

This chain links TRBV5-1 with TRBJ2-7; D remains unclear. V gave up 3 bases and J gave up 6 bases, with 13 bases separating them. The germline gives CDR1 SGHRS, CDR2 YFSETQ. CDR3 length: 13 residues. CDR3 coding DNA: TGCGCCAGCAGCTCCAGACATTCCGGCGAGCAGTACTTC. Its translation is CASSSRHSGEQYF.

This clonotype was seen many times. J is TRBJ2-5 and V is TRBV3-1; no definite D call. The end of the DNA aligns better with TRBJ2-7, so the J call may be wrong. CDR1 is LGHDT and CDR2 is YNNKEL in the germline V gene (reference sequence). This CDR3 is 12 amino acids long. The CDR3 is CASSQGGGEQYF. The CDR3 nucleotides read TGTGCCAGCAGCCAAGGTGGTGGCGAGCAGTACTTC.

In this sample, this clonotype turned up a few times. The chain employs TRBV28 and TRBJ2-7, with TRBD1 as a possible D gene (6 bases). V lost 8 bases and J 6 bases, leaving 14 bases between the germline ends. Germline CDR1 and CDR2: MDHEN and SYDVKM. This CDR3 region has 12 residues. The CDR3 bases are TGTGCCAGCGGCTTACTCAGGGGCGAGCAGTACTTC. It is translated as CASGLLRGEQYF.

V and J are TRBV6-5 and TRBJ1-2, with D uncertain. Trimming removed 2 bases from V and 0 bases from J, with 10 bases in between. The CDR3 runs 15 residues. CDR1 is MNHEY and CDR2 is SVGAGI in the germline V gene. DNA of the CDR3: TGTGCCAGCAGTTACGCCGGAGGAGCTAACTATGGCTACACCTTC. It specifies CASSYAGGANYGYTF.

V usage is TRBV6-5 and J usage is TRBJ1-6, with D hard to call. The V end was cut by 6 bases, the J end by 9 bases, with 21 bases between. Looked up from germline, CDR1 is MNHEY and CDR2 is SVGAGI. The CDR3 sequence is 16 residues long. The CDR3 sequence is CASRPQRAGFRSPLHF. CDR3 in DNA: TGTGCCAGCAGACCTCAAAGGGCGGGGTTTCGTTCACCCCTCCACTTT.

Of note for this clonotype: A read error may produce the germline difference seen at one junction end. V usage is TRBV28 and J usage is TRBJ2-1; D gene ambiguous. Germline V gene sequence: CDR1 MDHEN, CDR2 SYDVKM. The CDR3 is 11 amino acids. DNA of the CDR3: TGTGCCGGCAGTTTAGGTCGGGAGCAGTTCTTC. As protein: CAGSLGREQFF.

Ten or more counts support this clonotype. The chain employs TRBV7-2 and TRBJ2-6; D unclear. The CDR3 is 15 amino acids. Trimming took off 5 bases at V and 3 bases at J, with 11 bases between the two ends. The germline gives CDR1 SGHTA, CDR2 FQGNSA. The CDR3 spells CASSAPPIGANVLTF. CDR3 nucleotide sequence: TGTGCCAGCAGCGCCCCCCCGATTGGGGCCAACGTCCTGACTTTC.

This clonotype was seen once. The V call is TRBV20-1, the J call TRBJ2-5; D tentatively fits TRBD1 or TRBD2 (5 bases each). V lost 1 base to trimming and J lost 5 bases, with 17 bases between them. The CDR3 contains 15 residues. Germline lookup yields CDR1 DFQATT and CDR2 SNEGSKA (reference sequence). The CDR3 bases are TGCAGTGCTAGAGGTCTTTTCGAGGGGACGGAGACCCAGTACTTC. Protein product: CSARGLFEGTETQYF.

CDR3 loop: CASSLSISSYNEQFF. The CDR3 nucleotides are TGTGCCAGCAGCTTAAGTATCAGCTCCTACAATGAGCAGTTCTTC. The V gene is TRBV7-2, the J gene TRBJ2-1; D is undetermined. Germline V gene lookup returns CDR1 SGHTA and CDR2 FQGNSA. The V end was cut by 2 bases, the J end by 0 bases, with 8 bases between. The CDR3 has 15 amino acids.

This clonotype has just a few counts. This chain joins TRBV6-4 and TRBJ2-1, with D maybe TRBD2 (7 bases). Trimming left V 0 bases short and J 7 bases short, with 13 bases between. Germline loops: CDR1 MRHNA, CDR2 SNTAGT. This CDR3 is built from 15 residues. CDR3 bases: TGTGCCAGCAGTGACTCGGGGGGGGGCCCAAATGAGCAGTTCTTC. Residues: CASSDSGGGPNEQFF.